The next 2 T cell receptor beta chains were all read from a single sample in a study of technical replicates of blood from a few donors. Only in-frame clones appear in the TCRdb table, and some are missing; sequencing was by immunoSEQ multiplex PCR. The sample gives 70,000 to 90,000 clones, around nine tenths of which show up once; approximately 0.25% is in the top ten. The source material was T cells isolated from PBMCs. All receptors come from a human donor in good health.

V gene TRBV7-6 combines with J gene TRBJ1-6, with D unresolved. The V end was cut by 8 bases, the J end by 8 bases, with 10 bases between. This CDR3 region has 12 residues. The germline V gene encodes CDR1 SGHVS and CDR2 FNYEAQ. CDR3 residues: CASGQIDSPLHF. The CDR3 coding sequence is TGTGCCAGCGGCCAGATCGATTCACCCCTCCACTTT. Filled out from reference TRBV7-6 and TRBJ1-6, the complete variable domain reads GAGVSQSPRYKVTKRGQDVALRCDPISGHVSLYWYRQALGQGPEFLTYFNYEAQQDKSGLPNDRFSAERPEGSISTLTIQRTEQRDSAMYRCASGQIDSPLHFGNGTRLTVT.

The chain recombines TRBV12-5 with TRBJ1-2, with D hard to call. CDR3 length: 16 amino acids. Germline V gene data show CDR1 as LGHNT and CDR2 as FRNRAP. V was trimmed by 1 base and J by 6 bases, leaving 18 bases between them. The CDR3 nucleotides are TGTGCTAGTGGTTTGGGGAGGACTCACCCGGAGGATGGCTACACCTTC. This encodes CASGLGRTHPEDGYTF.